A single sample gave rise to the 17 T cell receptor beta chains below, sequenced in a study of identical twins. TCRdb reanalysed the 5' RACE reads using MiXCR and keeps one entry per CDR3 protein. The sample lists about 920,000 distinct CDR3 sequences; 9% to 15% were seen once. This sample was shared with a second study, whose subject was yellow fever vaccine responses in identical twins.

The sequenced sample was PBMCs. The receptors stem from a woman between 18 and 29 years old in good health.

This clonotype came up a few times. This chain joins TRBV28 and TRBJ2-2, with 7 positions matching TRBD1. J gave up 5 bases and V 7 bases, and 4 bases lay outside the gene matches. This CDR3 is built from 13 residues. Germline V gives CDR1 MDHEN, CDR2 SYDVKM. CDR3 region: CASTTGVTGELFF. The CDR3 DNA follows: TGTGCCAGCACCACAGGGGTTACCGGGGAGCTGTTTTTT. The variable domain in full, completed from reference TRBV28 and TRBJ2-2, reads DVKVTQSSRYLVKRTGEKVFLECVQDMDHENMFWYRQDPGLGLRLIYFSYDVKMKEKGDIPEGYSVSREKKERFSLILESASTNQTSMYLCASTTGVTGELFFGEGSRLTVL.

This chain uses TRBV12-3 or TRBV12-4 with TRBJ2-1; TRBD1 aligns across 8 bases. Trimming cost V 2 bases and J 4 bases; bases outside gene matches: 4. The CDR3 is made up of 15 amino acids. The CDR3 DNA reads TGTGCCAGCAGTTTATTGACAGGGGTATACAATGAGCAGTTCTTC. Residues: CASSLLTGVYNEQFF.

Here the CDR3 DNA reads TGTGCCAGCAGCCAAGGTTTATCCCTAGCGGGGCAATCTAGCACAGATACGCAGTATTTT. Its translation: CASSQGLSLAGQSSTDTQYF. The chain joins TRBV4-2 to TRBJ2-3; 9 bases fit TRBD2. J was trimmed by 0 bases and V by 1 base; bases with no gene match: 14. The CDR3 contains 20 residues. In germline, CDR1 is LGHNA, CDR2 YNFKEQ.

This clonotype came up a few times. The rearrangement joins TRBV12-3 or TRBV12-4 to TRBJ2-2; D gene ambiguous. Trimming took 6 bases from V and 6 from J, leaving 5 bases between them. CDR3 length: 11 amino acids. CDR3 bases: TGTGCCAGCAGGGAAGCCGGGGAGCTGTTTTTT. It is translated as CASREAGELFF.

The V call is TRBV7-8, the J call TRBJ2-7; maybe TRBD1 (7 bases). Germline-derived CDR1 and CDR2 are SGHVS and FQNEAQ. Deletions cut 5 bases from V and 1 base from J, with 27 bases between. The CDR3 totals 19 residues. The CDR3 DNA reads TGTGCCAGCAGCGACCAGGGGGGCTGGCCGCTCCAATCATCCTACGAGCAGTACGTC. Protein product: CASSDQGGWPLQSSYEQYV.

This clonotype was seen repeatedly, ten times or more. This chain uses TRBV12-3 or TRBV12-4 with TRBJ1-3; D unclear. The length of the CDR3 is 14 residues. V lost 4 bases, J lost 4 bases, and 11 bases lay in between. CDR3 in amino acids: CASSSTPPGNTIYF. The CDR3 DNA follows: TGTGCCAGCAGTTCTACTCCCCCGGGAAACACCATATATTTT.

The V gene is TRBV29-1, the J gene TRBJ1-5; TRBD1 aligns across 10 bases. There are 13 residues in the CDR3. V was clipped by 4 bases and J by 9 bases; unmatched bases: 6. Germline V CDR1 and CDR2: SQVTM, ANQGSEA. This CDR3 is CSVGDRGLGPQHF. The CDR3 coding sequence is TGCAGCGTTGGGGACAGGGGTTTGGGGCCCCAGCATTTT.

In its sample, this clonotype was seen many times. This chain uses TRBV9 with TRBJ1-2; no reliable D call. The CDR3 length is 13 residues. Per the germline V gene, CDR1 is SGDLS and CDR2 is YYNGEE. V lost 5 bases to trimming and J lost 1 base, with 9 bases between them. The CDR3 loop reads CASRSGYNYGYTF. In DNA form, the CDR3 reads TGTGCCAGCAGATCTGGATATAACTATGGCTACACCTTC.

This chain joins TRBV2 and TRBJ1-2, with TRBD1 matching 7 bases. The CDR3 sequence is 14 residues long. Germline CDR1 and CDR2: SNHLY and FYNNEI. Losses at the gene ends were 6 bases for V and 2 bases for J; bases not matched to a gene: 6. CDR3 in DNA: TGTGCCAGCAGGGGCAGACAGGGAAACTATGGCTACACCTTC. This gives the protein CASRGRQGNYGYTF. The whole variable domain, remainder taken from reference TRBV2 and TRBJ1-2, is EPEVTQTPSHQVTQMGQEVILRCVPISNHLYFYWYRQILGQKVEFLVSFYNNEISEKSEIFDDQFSVERPDGSNFTLKIRSTKLEDSAMYFCASRGRQGNYGYTFGSGTRLTVV.

This clonotype was detected ten times or more. The CDR3 sequence is CASSFADRGRQETQYF. DNA for the CDR3: TGCGCCAGCAGCTTCGCGGACAGGGGAAGACAAGAGACCCAGTACTTC. The chain uses TRBV5-1 and TRBJ2-5, with TRBD1 identical over 9 bases. This CDR3 spans 16 amino acids. CDR1 is SGHRS and CDR2 is YFSETQ in the germline V gene. With 2 bases clipped from V and 2 bases from J, the junction kept 7 bases outside the gene matches.

The chain employs TRBV18 and TRBJ2-3; TRBD1 matches 12 bases. The length of the CDR3 is 17 residues. Trimming removed 3 bases from V and 4 bases from J; junction bases left unmatched: 8. Germline values: CDR1 KGHSH, CDR2 LQKENI. The CDR3 loop is CASSPLVGQGASDTQYF. In DNA, the CDR3 is TGTGCCAGCTCACCGCTGGTGGGACAGGGGGCTTCAGATACGCAGTATTTT.

Of note for this clonotype: The CDR3 does not end in the conserved phenylalanine or tryptophan, so this is likely a read error. The chain has TRBV12-3 or TRBV12-4 and TRBJ1-1; unclear D gene. The length of the CDR3 is 14 residues. The V end was cut by 7 bases, the J end by 1 base, with 13 bases between. The chain's CDR3 is CASKRTGSNTEAFI. CDR3 DNA sequence: TGTGCCAGCAAGAGGACGGGATCGAACACTGAAGCTTTCATT.

The chain employs TRBV28 and TRBJ2-2, with D possibly TRBD2 on 5 matching bases. The CDR3 sequence is 14 residues long. CDR1 is MDHEN, CDR2 SYDVKM, per germline. With 5 bases removed from V and 6 bases from J, the gap between germline ends came to 13 bases. The CDR3, as DNA: TGTGCCAGCAGTCTGGGGAGCGAGGCCGGGGAGCTGTTTTTT. It translates to CASSLGSEAGELFF.

The chain employs TRBV28 and TRBJ1-6; unclear D gene. Trimming took off 3 bases at V and 6 bases at J, with 18 bases between the two ends. Germline lookup yields CDR1 MDHEN and CDR2 SYDVKM. The CDR3 is 17 amino acids. CDR3 sequence: CASSFRRGTPFNSPLHF. The CDR3 DNA sequence: TGTGCCAGCAGTTTCCGGCGGGGAACTCCCTTTAATTCACCCCTCCACTTT.

CDR3 in amino acids: CSAREPLAGGIHDEQFF. CDR3 sequence (DNA): TGCAGTGCTAGAGAGCCTCTAGCGGGAGGGATTCACGATGAGCAGTTCTTC. V usage is TRBV20-1 and J usage is TRBJ2-1; 12 bases fit TRBD2. This CDR3 contains 17 residues. Germline V gene lookup returns CDR1 DFQATT and CDR2 SNEGSKA (reference sequence). The V segment lost 0 bases and the J segment 8 bases; nucleotides outside the gene matches: 11.

This sequence joins TRBV2 and TRBJ2-1; D is unresolved. The CDR3 covers 11 residues. Deletions cut 5 bases from V and 15 bases from J, with 14 bases between. From germline, CDR1 is SNHLY and CDR2 FYNNEI. This chain's CDR3 is CASSWSVMSFF. DNA of the CDR3: TGTGCCAGCAGTTGGTCGGTCATGTCGTTCTTC.

This clonotype has at least ten counts. The chain is built from TRBV4-1 and TRBJ2-3; tentative D call: TRBD2 (6 bases). Trimming cost V 3 bases and J 4 bases, with 14 bases left between them. The CDR3 runs to 15 residues. CDR1 is MGHRA and CDR2 is YSYEKL in the germline V gene. CDR3 coding DNA: TGCGCCAGCAGCCAGAGGGCTGGGGGGTCAGATACGCAGTATTTT. Its translation: CASSQRAGGSDTQYF.